This T cell receptor beta chain originates from a study of blood T cells in healthy people across ages. Study-wide findings and caveats: Higher diversity, along with more naive CD4+ cells, distinguished long-lived donors from aged donors.

This clonotype has a handful of counts. Its target is unknown. Researchers isolated at least 7 million PBMCs per sample. For the second PCR, which ran for about 7 to 11 cycles, a sample-barcoded 5' primer and a J-beta primer mix were used. One entry per CDR3 protein, called by TCRdb with MiXCR from the 5' RACE reads. The sample lists about 1.6 million distinct CDR3 sequences; about 31% were seen once. CDR3 length equals 13 residues. Germline V CDR1 and CDR2: ENHRY, SYGVKD. V gave up 7 bases and J gave up 0 bases, with 10 bases separating them. This TCR came from a woman under 40 in good health. The V and J genes are TRBV10-3 and TRBJ2-7; D unresolved. Source material: blood. CDR3 in amino acids: CAITASSSYEQYF. CDR3 in DNA: TGTGCCATCACGGCCTCCAGCTCCTACGAGCAGTACTTC.